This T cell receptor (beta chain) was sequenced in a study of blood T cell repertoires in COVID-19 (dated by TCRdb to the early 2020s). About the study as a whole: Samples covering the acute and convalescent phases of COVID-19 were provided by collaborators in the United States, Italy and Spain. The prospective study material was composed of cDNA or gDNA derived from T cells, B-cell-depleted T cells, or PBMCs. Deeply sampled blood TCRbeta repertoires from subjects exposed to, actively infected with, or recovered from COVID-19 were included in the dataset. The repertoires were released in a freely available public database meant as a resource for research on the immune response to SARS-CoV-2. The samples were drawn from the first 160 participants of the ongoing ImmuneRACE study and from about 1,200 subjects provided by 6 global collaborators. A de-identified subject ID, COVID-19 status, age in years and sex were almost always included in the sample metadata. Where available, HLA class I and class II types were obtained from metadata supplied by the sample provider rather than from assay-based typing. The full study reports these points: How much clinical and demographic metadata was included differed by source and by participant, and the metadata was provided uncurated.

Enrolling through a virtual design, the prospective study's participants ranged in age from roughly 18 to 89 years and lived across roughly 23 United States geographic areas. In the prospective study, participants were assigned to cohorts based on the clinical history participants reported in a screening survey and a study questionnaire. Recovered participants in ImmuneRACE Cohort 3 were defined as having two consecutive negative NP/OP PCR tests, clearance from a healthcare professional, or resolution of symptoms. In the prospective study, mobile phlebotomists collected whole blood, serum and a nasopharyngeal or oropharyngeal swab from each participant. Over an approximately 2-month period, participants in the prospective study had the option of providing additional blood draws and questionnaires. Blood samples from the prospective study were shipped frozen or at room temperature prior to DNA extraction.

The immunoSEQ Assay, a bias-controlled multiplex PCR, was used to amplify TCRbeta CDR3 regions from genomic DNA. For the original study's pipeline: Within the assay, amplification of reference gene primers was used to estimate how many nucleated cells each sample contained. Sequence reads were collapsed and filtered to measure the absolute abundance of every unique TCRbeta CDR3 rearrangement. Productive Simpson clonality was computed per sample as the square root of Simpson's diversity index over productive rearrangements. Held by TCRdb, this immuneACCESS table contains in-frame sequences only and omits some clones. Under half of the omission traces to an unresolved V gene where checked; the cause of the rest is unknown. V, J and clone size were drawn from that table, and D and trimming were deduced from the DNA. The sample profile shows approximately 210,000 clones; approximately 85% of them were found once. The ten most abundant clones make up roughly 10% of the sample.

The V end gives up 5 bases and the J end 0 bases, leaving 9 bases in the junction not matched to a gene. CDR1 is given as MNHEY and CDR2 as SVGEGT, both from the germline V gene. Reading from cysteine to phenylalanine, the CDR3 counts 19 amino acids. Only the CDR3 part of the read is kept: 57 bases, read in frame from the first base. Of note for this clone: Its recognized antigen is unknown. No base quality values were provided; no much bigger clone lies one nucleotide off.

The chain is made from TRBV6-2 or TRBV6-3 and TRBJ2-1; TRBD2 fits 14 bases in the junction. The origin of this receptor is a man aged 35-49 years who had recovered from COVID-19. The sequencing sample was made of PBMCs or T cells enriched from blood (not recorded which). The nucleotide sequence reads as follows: TGTGCCAGCAGTCTCCGCCGACTAGCGGGGGGGAGCTCCTACAATGAGCAGTTCTTC. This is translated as CASSLRRLAGGSSYNEQFF.